Following are 7 T cell receptor beta chains from one sample sequenced in a study of shared clonotypes between healthy human individuals. Here immunoSEQ multiplex PCR was the method, and the copy in TCRdb shows in-frame clones only, minus some. The top ten clones hold more than 0.45% of a sample with 800,000 to 1,200,000 clones, roughly 74% of them seen once. The source material was memory CD4+ T cells from PBMCs. The subset was: CD45RA-negative fraction. The receptors stem from a man younger than 35 in good health. Some clones in this sample may be carry-over from other donors' samples.

The J gene is TRBJ2-1, the V gene TRBV27; 7 bases align to TRBD2. V lost 6 bases to trimming and J lost 5 bases; unmatched junction nucleotides: 10. This CDR3 comprises 15 residues. The germline V gene encodes CDR1 MNHEY and CDR2 SMNVEV (reference sequence). The DNA of the CDR3 is TGTGCCAGCAGCCCTGGGGCGGGAGTAAACAATGAGCAGTTCTTC. This gives the protein CASSPGAGVNNEQFF.

The rearrangement uses TRBV18 and TRBJ2-7; tentatively, D is TRBD1 or TRBD2 (7 bases each). Germline V lookup: CDR1 KGHSH, CDR2 LQKENI. With 5 bases removed from V and 3 bases from J, the gap between germline ends came to 17 bases. This CDR3 comprises 15 residues. The CDR3 region is CASSSGTANNYEQYF. The CDR3 DNA reads TGTGCCAGCTCAAGCGGGACAGCCAATAACTACGAGCAGTACTTC.

This chain joins TRBV5-6 and TRBJ2-5; no reliable D call. This CDR3 contains 14 residues. Germline V gene sequence: CDR1 SGHDT, CDR2 YYEEEE. V gave up 4 bases and J gave up 2 bases, with 12 bases separating them. This chain's CDR3 is CASSPWVLQETQYF. CDR3 sequence (DNA): TGTGCCAGCAGCCCATGGGTCCTACAAGAGACCCAGTACTTC.

This rearrangement joins TRBV28 to TRBJ2-7; no firm D call. CDR1 and CDR2 (germline): MDHEN, SYDVKM. Trimming took off 6 bases at V and 10 bases at J, with 19 bases between the two ends. The CDR3 consists of 13 residues. The DNA of the CDR3 is TGTGCCAGCAGATTCCGGACGGGTACGAGTCAGTACTTC. Residues: CASRFRTGTSQYF.

V usage is TRBV6-6 and J usage is TRBJ2-7; tentative D call: TRBD1 (6 bases). The V gene lost 8 bases and the J gene lost 8 bases, with 16 bases spanning the gap. This CDR3 region has 12 residues. In germline, CDR1 is MNHNY, CDR2 SVGAGI (reference sequence). The CDR3 DNA is TGTGCCAGCGAGGGGGAGTCCGCAAAGCAGTACTTC. Protein: CASEGESAKQYF.

This rearrangement joins TRBV5-1 to TRBJ2-4; D call uncertain. V was clipped by 4 bases and J by 6 bases, with 8 bases between them. The length of the CDR3 is 12 residues. Germline V CDR1 and CDR2: SGHRS, YFSETQ. Written as DNA, the CDR3 is TGCGCCAGCAGCAGGGATGCAAACATTCAGTACTTC. Translation: CASSRDANIQYF.

This clone was recorded a few times. The genes are TRBV5-4 and TRBJ2-7; TRBD2 matches 7 bases. Germline values: CDR1 SGHNT, CDR2 YYREEE (reference sequence). The CDR3 runs 12 residues. With 0 bases clipped from V and 12 bases from J, the junction kept 6 bases outside the gene matches. CDR3 coding DNA: TGTGCCAGCAGCTTGGAGGCGGGAGAATGGTACTTC. Protein: CASSLEAGEWYF.